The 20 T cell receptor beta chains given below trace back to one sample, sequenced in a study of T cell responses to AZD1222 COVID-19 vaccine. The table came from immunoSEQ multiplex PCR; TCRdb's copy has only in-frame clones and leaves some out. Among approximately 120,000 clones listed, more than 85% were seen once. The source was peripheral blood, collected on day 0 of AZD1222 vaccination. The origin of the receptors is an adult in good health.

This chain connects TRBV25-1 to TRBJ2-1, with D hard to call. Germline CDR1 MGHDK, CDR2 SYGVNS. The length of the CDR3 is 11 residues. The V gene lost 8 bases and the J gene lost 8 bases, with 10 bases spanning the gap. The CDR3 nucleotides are TGTGCCAGCGCCCTCTGGGATGAGCAGTTCTTC. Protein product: CASALWDEQFF. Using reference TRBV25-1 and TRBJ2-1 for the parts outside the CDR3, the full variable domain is EADIYQTPRYLVIGTGKKITLECSQTMGHDKMYWYQQDPGMELHLIHYSYGVNSTEKGDLSSESTVSRIRTEHFPLTLESARPSHTSQYLCASALWDEQFFGPGTRLTVL.

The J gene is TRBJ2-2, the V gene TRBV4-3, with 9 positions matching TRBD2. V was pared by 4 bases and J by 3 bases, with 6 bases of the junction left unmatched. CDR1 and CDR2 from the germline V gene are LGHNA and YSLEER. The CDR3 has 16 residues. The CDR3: CASSLGAGGDTGELFF. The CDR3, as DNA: TGCGCCAGCAGCCTCGGAGCGGGGGGCGACACCGGGGAGCTGTTTTTT.

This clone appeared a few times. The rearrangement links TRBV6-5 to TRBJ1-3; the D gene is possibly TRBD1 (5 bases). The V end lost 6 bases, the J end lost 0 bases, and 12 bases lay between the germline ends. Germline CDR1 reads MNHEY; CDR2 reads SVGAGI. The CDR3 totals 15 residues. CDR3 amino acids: CASRRDPYSGNTIYF. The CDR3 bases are TGTGCCAGCAGGAGGGACCCATACTCTGGAAACACCATATATTTT.

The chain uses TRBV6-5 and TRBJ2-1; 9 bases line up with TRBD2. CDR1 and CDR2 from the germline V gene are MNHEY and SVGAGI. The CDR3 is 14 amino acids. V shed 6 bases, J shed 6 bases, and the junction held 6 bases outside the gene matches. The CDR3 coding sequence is TGTGCCAGCAGGGGCGGGGGGGCTGTCAATGAGCAGTTCTTC. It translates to CASRGGGAVNEQFF.

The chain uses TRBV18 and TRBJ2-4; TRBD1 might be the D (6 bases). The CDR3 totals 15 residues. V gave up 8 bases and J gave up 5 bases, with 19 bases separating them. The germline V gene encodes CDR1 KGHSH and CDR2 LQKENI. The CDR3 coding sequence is TGTGCCAGCAATCCTTCGGGCAGGGGTGAAAACATTCAGTACTTC. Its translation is CASNPSGRGENIQYF.

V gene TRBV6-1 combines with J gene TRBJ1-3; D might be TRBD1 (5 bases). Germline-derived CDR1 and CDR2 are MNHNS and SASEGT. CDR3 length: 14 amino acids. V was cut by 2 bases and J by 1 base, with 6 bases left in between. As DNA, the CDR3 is TGTGCCAGCAGTGAAAACAGGTCTGGAAACACCATATATTTT. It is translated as CASSENRSGNTIYF.

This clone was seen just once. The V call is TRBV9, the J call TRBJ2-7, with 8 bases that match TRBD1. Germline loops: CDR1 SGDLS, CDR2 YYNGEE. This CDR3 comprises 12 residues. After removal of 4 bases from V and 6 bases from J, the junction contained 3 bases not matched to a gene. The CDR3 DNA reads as TGTGCCAGCAGCTTGACAGGGGTCGAGCAGTACTTC. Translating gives CASSLTGVEQYF.

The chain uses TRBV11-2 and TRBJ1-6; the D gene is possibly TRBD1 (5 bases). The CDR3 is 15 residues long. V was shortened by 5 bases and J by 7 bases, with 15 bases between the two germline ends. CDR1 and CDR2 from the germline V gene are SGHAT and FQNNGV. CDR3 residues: CASSALGAGNSPLHF. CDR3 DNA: TGTGCCAGCAGCGCCCTAGGGGCCGGGAATTCACCCCTCCACTTT.

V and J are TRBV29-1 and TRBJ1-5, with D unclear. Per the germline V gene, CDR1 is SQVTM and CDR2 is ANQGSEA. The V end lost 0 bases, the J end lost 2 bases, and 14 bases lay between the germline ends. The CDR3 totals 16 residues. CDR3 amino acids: CSVEDRDPRGNQPQHF. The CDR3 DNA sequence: TGCAGCGTTGAAGATCGGGATCCAAGGGGCAATCAGCCCCAGCATTTT.

The CDR3 DNA reads as TGTGCCAGCAGTCTTCGACAGAACTATGGCTACACCTTC. Translation gives CASSLRQNYGYTF. The chain uses TRBV6-5 and TRBJ1-2; TRBD1 is a possible D gene (5 bases). This CDR3 spans 13 amino acids. Trimming shortened V by 5 bases and J by 2 bases, and 9 bases separated the two germline ends. Germline CDR1 reads MNHEY; CDR2 reads SVGAGI.

In DNA, the CDR3 is TGTGCCAGTAGTATAGATATATCAGGGGTAAGCAATCAGCCCCAGCATTTT. It codes for CASSIDISGVSNQPQHF. This chain joins TRBV19 and TRBJ1-5, with a possible D match to TRBD1 (6 bases). This CDR3 has 17 amino acids. The V gene's germline CDR1 is LNHDA and CDR2 SQIVND (reference sequence). V gave up 0 bases and J gave up 1 base, with 13 bases separating them.

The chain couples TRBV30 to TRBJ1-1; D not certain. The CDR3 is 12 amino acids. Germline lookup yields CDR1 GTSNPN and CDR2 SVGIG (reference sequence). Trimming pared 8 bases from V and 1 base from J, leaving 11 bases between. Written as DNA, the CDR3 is TGTGCCCGGGTAAAGGGGAACACTGAAGCTTTCTTT. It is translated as CARVKGNTEAFF.

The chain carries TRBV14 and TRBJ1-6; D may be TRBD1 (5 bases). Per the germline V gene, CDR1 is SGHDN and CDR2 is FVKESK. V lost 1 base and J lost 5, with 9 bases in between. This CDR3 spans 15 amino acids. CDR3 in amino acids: CASSQGPGNNSPLHF. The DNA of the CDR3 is TGTGCCAGCAGCCAAGGTCCAGGGAATAATTCACCCCTCCACTTT.

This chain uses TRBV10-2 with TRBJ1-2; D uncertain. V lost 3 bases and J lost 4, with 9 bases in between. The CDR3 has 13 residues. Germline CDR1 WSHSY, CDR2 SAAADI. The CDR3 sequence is CASSEGKGYGYTF. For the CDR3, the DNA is TGCGCCAGCAGTGAAGGAAAGGGCTATGGCTACACCTTC.

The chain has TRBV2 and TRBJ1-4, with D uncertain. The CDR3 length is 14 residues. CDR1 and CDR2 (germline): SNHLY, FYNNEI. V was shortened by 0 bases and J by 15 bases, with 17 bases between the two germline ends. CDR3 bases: TGTGCCAGCAGTGAAGCGCCGACGGCGGCGGGGTTGTTTTTT. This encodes CASSEAPTAAGLFF.

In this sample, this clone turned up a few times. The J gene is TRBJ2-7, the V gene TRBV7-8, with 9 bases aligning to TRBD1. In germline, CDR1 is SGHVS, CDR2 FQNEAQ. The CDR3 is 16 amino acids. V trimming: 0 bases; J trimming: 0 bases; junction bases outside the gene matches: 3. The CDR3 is CASSLATGQGSYEQYF. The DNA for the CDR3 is TGTGCCAGCAGCTTAGCAACGGGACAGGGCTCCTACGAGCAGTACTTC.

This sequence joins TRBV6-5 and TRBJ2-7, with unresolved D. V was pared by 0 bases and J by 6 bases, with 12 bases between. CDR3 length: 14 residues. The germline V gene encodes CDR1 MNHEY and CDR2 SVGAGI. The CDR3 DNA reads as TGTGCCAGCAGTTACTCGGGCGGAACCCTCGAGCAGTACTTC. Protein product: CASSYSGGTLEQYF.

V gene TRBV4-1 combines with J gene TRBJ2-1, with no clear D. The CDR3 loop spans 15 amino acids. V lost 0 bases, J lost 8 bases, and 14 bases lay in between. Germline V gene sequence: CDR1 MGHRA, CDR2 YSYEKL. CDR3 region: CASSQEHSRAYEQFF. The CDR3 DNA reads TGCGCCAGCAGCCAAGAACATTCGCGCGCTTATGAGCAGTTCTTC.

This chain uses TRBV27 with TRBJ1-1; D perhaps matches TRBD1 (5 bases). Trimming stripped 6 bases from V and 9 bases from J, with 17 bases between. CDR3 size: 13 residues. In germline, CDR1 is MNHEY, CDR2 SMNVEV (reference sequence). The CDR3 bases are TGTGCCAGCAGCTTCCGGGACGGTAATAAAGCTTTCTTT. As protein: CASSFRDGNKAFF.

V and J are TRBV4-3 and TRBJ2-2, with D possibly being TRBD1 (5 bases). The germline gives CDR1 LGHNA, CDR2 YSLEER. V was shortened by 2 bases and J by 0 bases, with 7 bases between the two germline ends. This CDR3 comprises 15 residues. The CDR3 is CASSQRGPNTGELFF. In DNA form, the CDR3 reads TGCGCCAGCAGCCAAAGGGGCCCGAACACCGGGGAGCTGTTTTTT.